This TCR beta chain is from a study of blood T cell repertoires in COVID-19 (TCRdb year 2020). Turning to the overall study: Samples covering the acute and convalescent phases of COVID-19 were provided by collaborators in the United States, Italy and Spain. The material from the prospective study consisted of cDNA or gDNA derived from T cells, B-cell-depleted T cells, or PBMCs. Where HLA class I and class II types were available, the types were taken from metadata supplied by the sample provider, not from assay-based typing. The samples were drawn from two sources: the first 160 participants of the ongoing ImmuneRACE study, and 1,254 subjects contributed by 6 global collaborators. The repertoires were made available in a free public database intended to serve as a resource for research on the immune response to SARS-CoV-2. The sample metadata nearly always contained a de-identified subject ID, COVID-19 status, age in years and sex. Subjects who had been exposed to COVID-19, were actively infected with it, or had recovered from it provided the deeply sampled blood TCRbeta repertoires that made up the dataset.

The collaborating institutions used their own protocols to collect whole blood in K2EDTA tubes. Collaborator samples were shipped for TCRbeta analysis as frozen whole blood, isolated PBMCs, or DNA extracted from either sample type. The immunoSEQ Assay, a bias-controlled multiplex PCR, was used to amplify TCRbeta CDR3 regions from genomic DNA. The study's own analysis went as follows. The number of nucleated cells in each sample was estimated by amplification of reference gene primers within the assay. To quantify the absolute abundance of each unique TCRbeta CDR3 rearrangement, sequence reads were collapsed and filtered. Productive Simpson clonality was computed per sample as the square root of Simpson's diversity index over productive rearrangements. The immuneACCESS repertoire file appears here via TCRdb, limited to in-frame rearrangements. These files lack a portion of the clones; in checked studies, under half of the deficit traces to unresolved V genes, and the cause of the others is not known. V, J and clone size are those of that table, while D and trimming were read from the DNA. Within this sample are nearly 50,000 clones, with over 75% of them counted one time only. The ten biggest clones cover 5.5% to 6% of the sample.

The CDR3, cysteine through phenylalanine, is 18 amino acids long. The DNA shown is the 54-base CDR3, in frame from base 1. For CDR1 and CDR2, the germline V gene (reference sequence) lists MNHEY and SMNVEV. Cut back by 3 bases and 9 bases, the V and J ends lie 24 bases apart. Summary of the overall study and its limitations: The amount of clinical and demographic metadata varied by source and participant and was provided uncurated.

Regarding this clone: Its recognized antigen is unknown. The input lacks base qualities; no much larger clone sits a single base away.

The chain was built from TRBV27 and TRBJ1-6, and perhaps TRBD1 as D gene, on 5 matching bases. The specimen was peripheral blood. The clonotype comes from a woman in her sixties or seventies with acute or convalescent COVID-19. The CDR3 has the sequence CASSFLGHASSNGSPLHF. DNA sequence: TGTGCCAGCAGTTTCCTCGGACACGCTTCTAGTAATGGTTCACCCCTCCACTTT.